The present T cell receptor (beta chain) was sequenced within a study of blood T cell repertoires in COVID-19. Study at large: Researchers got acute and convalescent COVID-19 samples from the United States, Italy and Spain. PBMCs, B-cell-depleted T cells, or T cells were the source of the cDNA or gDNA that made up the material.

The CDR3 is 14 residues long. In germline, CDR1 is SGHTA, CDR2 FQGNSA. Trimming shortened V by 0 bases and J by 0 bases, and 6 bases separated the two germline ends. Some clones are missing from TCRdb's copy, which holds only in-frame ones; the method was immunoSEQ multiplex PCR. The sample gives tens of thousands of clones, roughly 80% of which show up once; 3% to 4% is in the top ten. The V call is TRBV7-2, the J call TRBJ2-7; tentative D call: TRBD2 (5 bases). This clonotype originated in a man aged 45 to 65 with acute or convalescent COVID-19. Input material: peripheral blood. CDR3 coding DNA: TGTGCCAGCAGCTTAGCGGGGAGCTCCTACGAGCAGTACTTC. Amino acids: CASSLAGSSYEQYF.